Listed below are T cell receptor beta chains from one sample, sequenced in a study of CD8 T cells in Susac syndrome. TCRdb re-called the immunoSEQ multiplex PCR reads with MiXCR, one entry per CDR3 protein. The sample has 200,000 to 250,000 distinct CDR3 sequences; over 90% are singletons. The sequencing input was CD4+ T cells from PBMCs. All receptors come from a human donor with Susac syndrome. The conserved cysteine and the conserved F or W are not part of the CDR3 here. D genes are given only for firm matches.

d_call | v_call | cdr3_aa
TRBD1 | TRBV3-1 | ASSPWTGGLSTEAF
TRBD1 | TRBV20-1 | SARTGGFEETQY
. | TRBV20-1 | SGPGTAAYEQY
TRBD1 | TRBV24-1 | ATSEATGKETQY
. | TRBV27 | ASSEQGKNTEAF
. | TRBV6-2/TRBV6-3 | ASTDPGRGNYGYT
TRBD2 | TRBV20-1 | SASLAGNSYNEQF
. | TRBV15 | ATSLTVVNTEAF
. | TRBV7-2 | ASSSPGYYGYT
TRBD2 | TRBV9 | ASSPRGGTQQETQY
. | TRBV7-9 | ASSLAVSEYGYT
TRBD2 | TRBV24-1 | ATSDSGGGFHEQF
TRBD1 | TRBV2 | ASNPDRANYGYT
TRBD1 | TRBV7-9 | ASSLGGQGNTEAF
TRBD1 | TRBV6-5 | ASSGQGLGSPLH
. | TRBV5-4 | ASSQERRITDTQY
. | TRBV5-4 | ASTSVMEGSNEQF
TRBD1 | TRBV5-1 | ASSLTGTVNTGELF
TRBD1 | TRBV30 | AWSRRQGDGYT
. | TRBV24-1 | ATSDLGSSSETQY
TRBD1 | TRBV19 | ASSMPGQGGPYEQY
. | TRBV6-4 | ASKETFLGEKLF
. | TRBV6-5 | ASSYSNQGPTGELF
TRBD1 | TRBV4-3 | ASSQTQGAGGYT
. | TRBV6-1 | ASSESQGLNQPQH
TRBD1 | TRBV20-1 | SAGTGGVETQY
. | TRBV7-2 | ASSLNGGRNTEAF
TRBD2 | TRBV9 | ASGGGRDVAYEQY
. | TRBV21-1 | ASSKAGQKASYEQY
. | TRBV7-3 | ASSLSPGSTEAF
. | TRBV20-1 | SGASYNEQF
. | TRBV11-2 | ASREGIYNEQF
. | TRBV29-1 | SVEGRARAF
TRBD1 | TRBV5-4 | ASSSGTGGGYEQY
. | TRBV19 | ASQGVLDTQY
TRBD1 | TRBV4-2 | ASSPRDRGLNEQF
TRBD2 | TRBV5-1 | ASSGGGAREQF
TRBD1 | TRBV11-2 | ASKSVRGLRTYNEQF
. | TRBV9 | ASSVASGNIETQY
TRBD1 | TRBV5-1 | ASSGTGGDNYGYT
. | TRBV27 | ASSPSVGPYEQY
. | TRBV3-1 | ASSQVPAGRTSETQY
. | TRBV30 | AWRVQGNYGYT
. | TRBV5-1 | ASSGTSSYEQY
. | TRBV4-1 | ASSQQGRREKLF
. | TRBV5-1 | ASSRTPGWSEAF
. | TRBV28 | ASSTRPSATTWPQH
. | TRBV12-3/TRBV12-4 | ASTRLEVSTDTQY
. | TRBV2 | ASNRHKETQY
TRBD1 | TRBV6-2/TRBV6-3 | ASSPPTGNQPQH
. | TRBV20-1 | SARKGLYGYT
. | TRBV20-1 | SAPGPFSYEQY
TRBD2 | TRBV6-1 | ASSNASGLAGVTDTQY